The present T cell receptor beta chain was sequenced within a study of blood T cell repertoires in COVID-19. Study background: COVID-19 samples from acute and convalescent phases originated in the United States, Italy and Spain. Sample material is recorded as cDNA or gDNA derived from T cells, B-cell-depleted T cells, or PBMCs.

There are 15 residues in the CDR3. V trimming: 4 bases; J trimming: 4 bases; junction bases outside the gene matches: 6. Per the germline V gene, CDR1 is SGHRS and CDR2 is YFSETQ. Original processing notes: Researchers report that nucleated cell counts were estimated from reference gene primer amplification. Generated by immunoSEQ multiplex PCR, the TCRdb table keeps only in-frame clones and is missing some. D and trimming were read from the DNA, whereas the V and J calls and clone size are those reported in that table. Counted here are roughly 200,000 clones, 90% occurring once; the ten biggest clones make up around 0.63%.

This TCR derives from a man aged 50 to 60 with acute or convalescent COVID-19. This chain joins TRBV5-1 and TRBJ2-3; 10 bases match TRBD1. The material sequenced was peripheral blood. CDR3 sequence: CASSGGQGGADTQYF. CDR3 nucleotides: TGCGCCAGCAGCGGCGGACAGGGGGGAGCAGATACGCAGTATTTT.